A single sample is the source of the 14 T cell receptor beta chains below, sequenced in a study of cytomegalovirus exposure and HLA in healthy donors. This PCR relied on a set of 60 Vbeta primers and 13 Jbeta primers. Repertoires were generated with immunoSEQ multiplex PCR, while TCRdb's copy carries only in-frame clones and drops some. This sample yields approximately 210,000 clones, of which about 81% are seen a single time; roughly 6% belongs to the top ten. The sequenced sample was PBMCs. The receptors were gathered from a man aged 35-49 years in good health and CMV-seropositive.

The gene calls are TRBV13 and TRBJ2-7; maybe TRBD2 (5 bases). Trimming took off 0 bases at V and 6 bases at J, with 12 bases between the two ends. This CDR3 has 14 amino acids. The germline V gene encodes CDR1 PRHDT and CDR2 FYEKMQ (reference sequence). The CDR3: CASSLGGEEGEQYF. The CDR3 DNA follows: TGTGCCAGCAGCTTAGGGGGAGAAGAAGGCGAGCAGTACTTC.

As regards this clone: Within the sample, other DNA sequences also encode this same CDR3. This chain connects TRBV5-1 to TRBJ2-5; a weak D match, TRBD1 (6 bases). The CDR3 is 13 residues long. Germline V gene data show CDR1 as SGHRS and CDR2 as YFSETQ. Trimming stripped 3 bases from V and 2 bases from J, with 8 bases between. CDR3 nucleotides: TGCGCCAGCAGCTCCGGACAGCAAGAGACCCAGTACTTC. Residues: CASSSGQQETQYF.

The chain couples TRBV18 to TRBJ2-1; 8 bases line up with TRBD1. The germline V gene encodes CDR1 KGHSH and CDR2 LQKENI. The V segment lost 6 bases and the J segment 6 bases; nucleotides outside the gene matches: 7. CDR3 length: 14 residues. In nucleotides, the CDR3 is TGTGCCAGCTCTCGACAGGGGCCGGGCAATGAGCAGTTCTTC. This sequence encodes CASSRQGPGNEQFF.

This clone was counted between two and nine times. The chain employs TRBV7-8 and TRBJ1-1; maybe TRBD1 (5 bases). The length of the CDR3 is 14 residues. V was clipped by 0 bases and J by 4 bases, with 9 bases between them. Germline CDR1 and CDR2: SGHVS and FQNEAQ. The CDR3 nucleotides read TGTGCCAGCAGCTTAGCGCAGGGTCCCACTGAAGCTTTCTTT. Its translation is CASSLAQGPTEAFF.

The V and J genes are TRBV7-3 and TRBJ2-1; 12 bases agree with TRBD2. This CDR3 region has 14 residues. Germline-derived CDR1 and CDR2 are SGHTA and FQGTGA. The V and J ends lost 5 bases and 12 bases, in that order; junction bases with no gene match: 8. CDR3: CASSPGLAGMAQFF. The CDR3 DNA sequence: TGTGCCAGCAGCCCGGGACTAGCGGGCATGGCGCAGTTCTTC.

This clone was detected once. The chain is built from TRBV11-2 and TRBJ2-1; the D gene is possibly TRBD2 (6 bases). This CDR3 has 17 residues. The V gene lost 5 bases and the J gene lost 3 bases, with 20 bases spanning the gap. Germline V CDR1 and CDR2: SGHAT, FQNNGV. The CDR3 DNA reads TGTGCCAGCAGCCCCCTGGGGGTAGCGGAGATCTACAATGAGCAGTTCTTC. It codes for CASSPLGVAEIYNEQFF.

J is TRBJ1-2 and V is TRBV29-1; a weak D match, TRBD1 (5 bases). Deletions cut 4 bases from V and 4 bases from J, with 13 bases between. Germline assignment: CDR1 SQVTM and CDR2 ANQGSEA. This CDR3 has 13 residues. CDR3 amino acids: CSVGETGRYGYTF. The CDR3 nucleotides read TGCAGCGTTGGGGAAACAGGACGCTATGGCTACACCTTC.

Here the CDR3 DNA reads TGTGCCAGCAGTGGGGGACTGGCGGACACCATATATTTT. Protein product: CASSGGLADTIYF. The V call is TRBV6-1, the J call TRBJ1-3, with D maybe TRBD1 (5 bases). V lost 4 bases and J 8 bases, leaving 12 bases between the germline ends. The CDR3 is 13 amino acids. Germline V CDR1 and CDR2: MNHNS, SASEGT.

This sequence joins TRBV6-6 and TRBJ2-2; possibly TRBD2 for D (5 bases). V was shortened by 3 bases and J by 0 bases, with 8 bases between the two germline ends. Germline CDR1 MNHNY, CDR2 SVGAGI (reference sequence). This CDR3 spans 15 amino acids. In DNA, the CDR3 is TGTGCCAGCAGTTATGAGGGCCCGAACACCGGGGAGCTGTTTTTT. Its translation is CASSYEGPNTGELFF.

The rearrangement joins TRBV11-2 to TRBJ1-1, with 10 nucleotides matching TRBD1. The V gene end was trimmed by 5 bases and the J gene end by 1 base; junction bases not matched to a gene: 4. Germline V lookup: CDR1 SGHAT, CDR2 FQNNGV. This CDR3 is built from 15 residues. CDR3 sequence: CASSLRTGGNTEAFF. The CDR3 bases are TGTGCCAGCAGCCTCCGGACAGGGGGGAACACTGAAGCTTTCTTT.

This clone was detected only once. The chain has TRBV5-6 and TRBJ2-1, with D possibly being TRBD2 (5 bases). The V end was cut by 5 bases, the J end by 1 base, with 13 bases between. The CDR3 has 15 residues. The germline V gene has CDR1 SGHDT and CDR2 YYEEEE. CDR3 nucleotide sequence: TGTGCCAGCAGTCCGGGGATTTTGTCCTACAATGAGCAGTTCTTC. Amino acid sequence: CASSPGILSYNEQFF.

The chain carries TRBV19 and TRBJ1-2; D is perhaps TRBD1 (5 bases). The CDR3 extends over 12 amino acids. The germline V gene encodes CDR1 LNHDA and CDR2 SQIVND (reference sequence). Trimming shortened V by 7 bases and J by 8 bases, and 14 bases separated the two germline ends. CDR3 sequence reads: CASTYGGSGYTF. Written as DNA, the CDR3 is TGTGCCAGTACATATGGGGGGTCCGGCTACACCTTC. Together with reference TRBV19 and TRBJ1-2, the CDR3 gives the full variable domain: DGGITQSPKYLFRKEGQNVTLSCEQNLNHDAMYWYRQDPGQGLRLIYYSQIVNDFQKGDIAEGYSVSREKKESFPLTVTSAQKNPTAFYLCASTYGGSGYTFGSGTRLTVV.

This clone showed up just a few times. The CDR3 loop is CASSPGTYNEQFF. CDR3 bases: TGCGCCAGCAGCCCCGGTACGTACAATGAGCAGTTCTTC. The rearrangement joins TRBV4-1 to TRBJ2-1; D remains ambiguous. The CDR3 has 13 amino acids. Germline values: CDR1 MGHRA, CDR2 YSYEKL. Trimming cost V 4 bases and J 4 bases, with 8 bases left between them.

The chain links TRBV6-6 to TRBJ2-7, with TRBD2 identical over 7 bases. The length of the CDR3 is 15 residues. V shed 5 bases, J shed 7 bases, and the junction held 14 bases outside the gene matches. Germline V lookup: CDR1 MNHNY, CDR2 SVGAGI (reference sequence). The CDR3 here is CASSATRRESGEQYF. CDR3 nucleotides: TGTGCCAGCAGTGCGACACGGCGGGAGTCCGGTGAGCAGTACTTC.